Below, 4 T cell receptor beta chains from the same sample are listed, as sequenced in a study of blood T cell dynamics during melanoma immunotherapy. The method was immunoSEQ multiplex PCR; TCRdb's version includes in-frame clones alone and lacks a portion of them. This repertoire includes about 90 clones. The time point denotes: week 3, after first cycle of checkpoint inhibitor. The material was naive CD8+ T cells from blood, obtained from a patient treated with checkpoint blockade. Receptors originate from a human donor with melanoma.

The rearrangement uses TRBV10-2 and TRBJ2-1, with TRBD2 matching 10 bases. Germline CDR1 WSHSY, CDR2 SAAADI. The trim removed 4 bases at V and 7 bases at J, leaving 1 base unmatched. The CDR3 spans 13 residues. DNA for the CDR3: TGCGCCAGCAGTGGGACTAGCGGTAATGAGCAGTTCTTC. This codes for CASSGTSGNEQFF.

The chain couples TRBV5-8 to TRBJ2-7; D is tentatively TRBD1 or TRBD2 (5 bases each). The CDR3 has 13 residues. Trimming shortened V by 3 bases and J by 5 bases, and 12 bases separated the two germline ends. Germline lookup yields CDR1 SGHTS and CDR2 YDEGEE. CDR3 coding DNA: TGTGCCAGCAGCTGGGGGTTTGGGAACGAGCAGTACTTC. It is translated as CASSWGFGNEQYF.

The chain joins TRBV7-9 to TRBJ2-7; D gene uncertain. With 5 bases removed from V and 5 bases from J, the gap between germline ends came to 16 bases. Germline V lookup: CDR1 SEHNR, CDR2 FQNEAQ (reference sequence). CDR3 length: 14 amino acids. CDR3 region: CASSLPQSAHEQYF. As DNA, the CDR3 is TGTGCCAGCAGCCTCCCACAGTCAGCCCACGAGCAGTACTTC.

This chain joins TRBV18 and TRBJ2-3, with D perhaps TRBD2 (6 bases). The germline V gene has CDR1 KGHSH and CDR2 LQKENI. Trimming removed 6 bases at V and 1 base at J, with 11 bases between. The CDR3 totals 14 residues. The CDR3 spells CASSRDGRTDTQYF. The CDR3 DNA reads TGTGCCAGCTCGCGGGACGGACGCACAGATACGCAGTATTTT. Drawing the rest from reference TRBV18 and TRBJ2-3, the complete variable domain is NAGVMQNPRHLVRRRGQEARLRCSPMKGHSHVYWYRQLPEEGLKFMVYLQKENIIDESGMPKERFSAEFPKEGPSILRIQQVVRGDSAAYFCASSRDGRTDTQYFGPGTRLTVL.